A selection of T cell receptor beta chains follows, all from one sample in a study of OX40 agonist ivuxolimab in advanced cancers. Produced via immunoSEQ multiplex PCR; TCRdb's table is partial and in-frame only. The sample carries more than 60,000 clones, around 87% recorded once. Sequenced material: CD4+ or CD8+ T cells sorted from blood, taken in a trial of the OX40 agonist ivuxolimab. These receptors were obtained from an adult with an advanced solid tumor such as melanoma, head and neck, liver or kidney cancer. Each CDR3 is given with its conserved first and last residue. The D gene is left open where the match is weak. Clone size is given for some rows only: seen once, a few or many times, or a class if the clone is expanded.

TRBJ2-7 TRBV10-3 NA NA CATRDNSYEQYF TGTGCCACCAGGGACAACTCCTACGAGCAGTACTTC
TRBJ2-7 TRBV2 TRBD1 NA CASSVVRDRGSEQYF TGTGCCAGCAGTGTTGTCCGGGACAGGGGTAGCGAGCAGTACTTC
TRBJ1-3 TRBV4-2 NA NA CASSQTGSGGNTIYF TGTGCCAGCAGCCAGACAGGATCAGGGGGAAACACCATATATTTT
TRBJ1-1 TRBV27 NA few CASSLFGSNTEAFF TGTGCCAGCAGTTTATTCGGATCGAACACTGAAGCTTTCTTT
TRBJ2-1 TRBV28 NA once CASSLGGANNEQFF TGTGCCAGCAGTTTAGGGGGAGCCAACAATGAGCAGTTCTTC
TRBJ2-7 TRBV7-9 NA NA CASSVRDTPSEQYF TGTGCCAGCAGTGTAAGAGATACCCCCAGCGAGCAGTACTTC
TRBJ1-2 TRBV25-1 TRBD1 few CASSEYFPTGGVGYTF TGTGCCAGCAGTGAATATTTTCCGACAGGGGGCGTTGGCTACACCTTC
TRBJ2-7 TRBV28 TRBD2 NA CASSLPQPGLAGIGPMIIHEQYF TGTGCCAGCAGTTTACCCCAACCGGGACTAGCGGGGATTGGACCCATGATCATCCACGAGCAGTACTTC
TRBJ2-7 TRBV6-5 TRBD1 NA CASTAWTGLSYEQYF TGTGCCAGCACTGCCTGGACAGGGTTATCCTACGAGCAGTACTTC
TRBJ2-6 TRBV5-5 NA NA CASSLGPGTNSGANVLTF TGTGCCAGCAGCTTGGGTCCAGGGACGAACTCTGGGGCCAACGTCCTGACTTTC
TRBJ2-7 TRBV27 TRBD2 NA CASRTRRTSGSHSYEQYF TGTGCCAGCAGAACCCGCCGCACTAGCGGGAGCCATTCCTACGAGCAGTACTTC
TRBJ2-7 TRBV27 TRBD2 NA CASKPTSGSSSYEQYF TGTGCCAGCAAACCGACTAGCGGGAGTAGCTCCTACGAGCAGTACTTC
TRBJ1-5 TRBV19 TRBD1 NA CASSINQGASQPQHF TGTGCCAGTAGTATAAACCAGGGGGCGAGCCAGCCCCAGCATTTT
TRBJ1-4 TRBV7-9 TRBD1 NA CASSRMGQGGEKLFF TGTGCCAGCAGCCGGATGGGACAGGGTGGAGAAAAACTGTTTTTT
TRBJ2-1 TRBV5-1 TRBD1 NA CASSIGTGGNNEQFF TGCGCCAGCAGCATCGGGACAGGGGGCAACAATGAGCAGTTCTTC
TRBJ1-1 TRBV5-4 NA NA CASSFSLNTEAFF TGTGCCAGCAGCTTTTCACTGAACACTGAAGCTTTCTTT
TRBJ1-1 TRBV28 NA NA CASSLGGRGVEAFF TGTGCCAGCAGCCTGGGGGGACGGGGGGTTGAAGCTTTCTTT
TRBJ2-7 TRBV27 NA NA CASRGHTSYEQYF TGTGCCAGCAGGGGACATACGTCCTACGAGCAGTACTTC
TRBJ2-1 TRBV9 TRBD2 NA CASSVAPLAGGGNEQFF TGTGCCAGCAGCGTAGCTCCCCTAGCGGGAGGGGGGAATGAGCAGTTCTTC
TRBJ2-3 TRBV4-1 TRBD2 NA CASSQLRTSGRDTQYF TGCGCCAGCAGCCAACTCCGGACTAGCGGGAGAGATACGCAGTATTTT
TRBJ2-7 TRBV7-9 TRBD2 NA CASSRGLAGGRTSEQYF TGTGCCAGCAGCAGAGGACTAGCGGGAGGTAGGACCTCCGAGCAGTACTTC
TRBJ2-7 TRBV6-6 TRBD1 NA CASSYAGQGIYEQYF TGTGCCAGCAGTTACGCGGGACAGGGCATCTACGAGCAGTACTTC
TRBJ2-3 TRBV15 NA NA CATSRGDWKDTDTQYF TGTGCCACCAGCAGAGGAGACTGGAAAGATACAGATACGCAGTATTTT
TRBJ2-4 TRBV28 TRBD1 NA CASSPPTGAKNIQYF TGTGCCAGCAGTCCTCCGACAGGGGCCAAAAACATTCAGTACTTC
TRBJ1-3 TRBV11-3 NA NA CASSLASLDSGNTIYF TGTGCCAGCAGCTTAGCCTCACTCGACTCTGGAAACACCATATATTTT
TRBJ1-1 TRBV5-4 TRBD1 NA CASSLDAGGTDEAFF TGTGCCAGCAGCTTGGATGCCGGCGGGACAGACGAAGCTTTCTTT
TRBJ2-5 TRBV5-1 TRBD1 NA CASSVGTGVRETQYF TGCGCCAGCAGCGTAGGGACAGGGGTTCGGGAGACCCAGTACTTC
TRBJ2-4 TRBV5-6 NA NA CASSSLLGPRAKNIQYF TGTGCCAGCAGCTCTCTACTGGGACCCCGTGCCAAAAACATTCAGTACTTC
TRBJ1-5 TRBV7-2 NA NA CASSLSFNQPQHF TGTGCCAGCAGCTTGTCCTTCAATCAGCCCCAGCATTTT
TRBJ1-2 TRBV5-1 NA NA CASRVKEATNYGYTF TGCGCCAGCAGGGTCAAGGAGGCTACTAACTATGGCTACACCTTC
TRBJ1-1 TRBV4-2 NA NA CASSQDGKVGTEAFF TGTGCCAGCAGCCAAGATGGCAAGGTTGGCACTGAAGCTTTCTTT
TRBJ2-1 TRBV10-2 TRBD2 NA CASSEQGLAGGILYNEQFF TGCGCCAGCAGTGAGCAGGGACTAGCGGGAGGAATTTTGTACAATGAGCAGTTCTTC
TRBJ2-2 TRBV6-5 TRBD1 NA CASRVRTGGFGELFF TGTGCCAGCAGGGTCCGGACAGGGGGCTTCGGGGAGCTGTTTTTT
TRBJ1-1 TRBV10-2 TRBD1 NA CASGTGTVSTEAFF TGCGCCAGCGGAACCGGGACAGTTAGCACTGAAGCTTTCTTT
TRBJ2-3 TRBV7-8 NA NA CASSRQQFTDTQYF TGTGCCAGCAGCCGACAGCAGTTCACAGATACGCAGTATTTT
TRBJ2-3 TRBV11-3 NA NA CASSLGDTITDTQYF TGTGCCAGCAGCTTAGGGGACACAATAACAGATACGCAGTATTTT
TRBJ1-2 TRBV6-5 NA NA CASSYTTPGSKYGYTF TGTGCCAGCAGTTACACGACACCAGGGTCTAAGTATGGCTACACCTTC
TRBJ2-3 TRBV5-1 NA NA CASSPSSSTDTQYF TGCGCCAGCAGCCCCAGCTCTAGCACAGATACGCAGTATTTT
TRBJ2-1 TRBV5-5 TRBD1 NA CASSLGTGGASYNEQFF TGTGCCAGCAGCTTGGGGACAGGGGGCGCTTCCTACAATGAGCAGTTCTTC
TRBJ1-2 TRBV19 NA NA CASNPNEGTNYGYTF TGTGCCAGTAACCCCAATGAGGGAACTAACTATGGCTACACCTTC
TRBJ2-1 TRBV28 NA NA CAIKKRRGSNEQFF TGTGCCATCAAAAAAAGGAGGGGCAGCAATGAGCAGTTCTTC
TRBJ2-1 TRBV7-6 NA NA CASSPRGSSYNEQFF TGTGCCAGCAGCCCTCGTGGTAGCTCGTACAATGAGCAGTTCTTC
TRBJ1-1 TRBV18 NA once CASSPGQLLNTEAFF TGTGCCAGCTCACCCGGACAGTTATTGAACACTGAAGCTTTCTTT
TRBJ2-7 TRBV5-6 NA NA CASSWRGAGGSYEQYF TGTGCCAGCAGCTGGCGGGGTGCAGGTGGCTCCTACGAGCAGTACTTC
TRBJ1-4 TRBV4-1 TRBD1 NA CASSQDGAGGEKLFF TGCGCCAGCAGCCAAGATGGGGCAGGGGGTGAAAAACTGTTTTTT
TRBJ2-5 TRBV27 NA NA CASSLVPGVRQETQYF TGTGCCAGCAGTTTGGTACCGGGAGTCCGCCAAGAGACCCAGTACTTC
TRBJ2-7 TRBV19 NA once CASSISWGNTYEQYF TGTGCCAGTAGTATCTCTTGGGGTAATACCTACGAGCAGTACTTC
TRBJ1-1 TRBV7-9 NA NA CASSLVEQAFF TGTGCCAGCAGCTTAGTAGAACAAGCTTTCTTT
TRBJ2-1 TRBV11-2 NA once CASGQGSTYNEQFF TGTGCCAGCGGGCAAGGATCAACCTACAATGAGCAGTTCTTC
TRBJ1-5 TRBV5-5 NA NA CASSLSGDPYQPQHF TGTGCCAGCAGCTTGTCGGGAGACCCATATCAGCCCCAGCATTTT
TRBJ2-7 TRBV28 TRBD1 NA CASSSGQGIGEQYF TGTGCCAGCAGTTCGGGACAGGGAATTGGCGAGCAGTACTTC
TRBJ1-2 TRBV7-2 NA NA CASSLSSSDGYTF TGTGCCAGCAGCTTATCATCCAGTGATGGCTACACCTTC
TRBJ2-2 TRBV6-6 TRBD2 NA CASSAGTSGIGELFF TGTGCCAGCAGTGCCGGGACTAGCGGGATCGGGGAGCTGTTTTTT
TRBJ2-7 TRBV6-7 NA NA CASSSWTRTTEVFYEQYF TGTGCCAGCAGTTCGTGGACGCGAACCACTGAGGTTTTCTACGAGCAGTACTTC